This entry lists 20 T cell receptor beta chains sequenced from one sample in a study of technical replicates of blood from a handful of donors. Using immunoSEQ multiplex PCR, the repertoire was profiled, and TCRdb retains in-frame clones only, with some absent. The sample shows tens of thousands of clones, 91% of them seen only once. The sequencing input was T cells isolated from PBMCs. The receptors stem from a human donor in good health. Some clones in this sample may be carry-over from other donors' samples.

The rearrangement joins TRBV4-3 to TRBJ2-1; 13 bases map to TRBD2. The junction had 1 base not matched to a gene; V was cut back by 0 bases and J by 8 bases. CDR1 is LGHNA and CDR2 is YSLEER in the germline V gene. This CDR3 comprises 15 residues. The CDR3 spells CASSQEGLAGHEQFF. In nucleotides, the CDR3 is TGCGCCAGCAGCCAAGAGGGACTAGCGGGACATGAGCAGTTCTTC.

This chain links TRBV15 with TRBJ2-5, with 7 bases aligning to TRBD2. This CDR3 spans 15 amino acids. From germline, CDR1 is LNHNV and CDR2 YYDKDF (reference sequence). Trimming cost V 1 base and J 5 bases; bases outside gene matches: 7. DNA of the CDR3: TGTGCCACCAGCAGAGTTCCGGGGGGAAGGGAGACCCAGTACTTC. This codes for CATSRVPGGRETQYF.

CDR3 sequence reads: CASSLGQASYNEQFF. The DNA of the CDR3 is TGTGCCAGCAGCTTAGGGCAGGCCAGTTACAATGAGCAGTTCTTC. The rearrangement uses TRBV7-3 and TRBJ2-1; D gene uncertain. V was cut by 2 bases and J by 4 bases, with 12 bases left in between. The CDR3 sequence is 15 residues long. Germline CDR1 and CDR2: SGHTA and FQGTGA.

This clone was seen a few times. CDR3 sequence reads: CSVGSADTEAFF. CDR3 bases: TGCAGCGTGGGGAGTGCGGACACTGAAGCTTTCTTT. The chain joins TRBV29-1 to TRBJ1-1; D remains unclear. Germline lookup yields CDR1 SQVTM and CDR2 ANQGSEA. The CDR3 has 12 residues. V gave up 6 bases and J gave up 3 bases, with 11 bases separating them. Full variable domain (remainder filled in from reference TRBV29-1 and TRBJ1-1): SAVISQKPSRDICQRGTSLTIQCQVDSQVTMMFWYRQQPGQSLTLIATANQGSEATYESGFVIDKFPISRPNLTFSTLTVSNMSPEDSSIYLCSVGSADTEAFFGQGTRLTVV.

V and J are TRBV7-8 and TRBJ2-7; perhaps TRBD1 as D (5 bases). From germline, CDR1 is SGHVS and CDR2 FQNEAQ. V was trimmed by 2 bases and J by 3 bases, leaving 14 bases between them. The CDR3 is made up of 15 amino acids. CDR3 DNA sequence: TGTGCCAGCAGCTTATCCCCGACAGAAGACTACGAGCAGTACTTC. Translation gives CASSLSPTEDYEQYF. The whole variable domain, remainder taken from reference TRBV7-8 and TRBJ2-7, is GAGVSQSPRYKVAKRGQDVALRCDPISGHVSLFWYQQALGQGPEFLTYFQNEAQLDKSGLPSDRFFAERPEGSVSTLKIQRTQQEDSAVYLCASSLSPTEDYEQYFGPGTRLTVT.

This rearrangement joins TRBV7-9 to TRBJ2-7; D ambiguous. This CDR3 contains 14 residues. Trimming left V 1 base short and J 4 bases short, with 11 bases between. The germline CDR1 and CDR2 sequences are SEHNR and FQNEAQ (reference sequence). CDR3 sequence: CASSLGGLPYEQYF. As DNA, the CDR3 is TGTGCCAGCAGCTTAGGAGGCCTGCCTTACGAGCAGTACTTC.

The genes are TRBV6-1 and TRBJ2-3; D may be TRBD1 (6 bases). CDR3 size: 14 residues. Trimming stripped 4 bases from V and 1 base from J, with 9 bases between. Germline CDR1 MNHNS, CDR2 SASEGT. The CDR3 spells CASSVWTGTDTQYF. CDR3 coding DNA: TGTGCCAGCAGTGTCTGGACAGGCACAGATACGCAGTATTTT.

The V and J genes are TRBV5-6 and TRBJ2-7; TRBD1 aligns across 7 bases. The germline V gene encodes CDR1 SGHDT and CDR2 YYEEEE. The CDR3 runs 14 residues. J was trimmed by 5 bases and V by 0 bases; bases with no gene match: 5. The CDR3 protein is CASSLGQGIDEQYF. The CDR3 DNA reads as TGTGCCAGCAGCTTGGGACAGGGCATCGACGAGCAGTACTTC.

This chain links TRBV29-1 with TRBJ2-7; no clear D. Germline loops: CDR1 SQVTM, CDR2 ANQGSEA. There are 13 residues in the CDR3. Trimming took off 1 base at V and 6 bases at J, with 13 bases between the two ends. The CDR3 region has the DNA TGCAGCGTTGAAGCTGCCGTAGCCGGCGAGCAGTACTTC. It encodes CSVEAAVAGEQYF.

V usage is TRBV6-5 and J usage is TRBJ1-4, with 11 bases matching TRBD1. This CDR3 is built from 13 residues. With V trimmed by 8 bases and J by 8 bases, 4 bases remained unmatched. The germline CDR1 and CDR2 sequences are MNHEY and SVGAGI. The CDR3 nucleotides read TGTGCCAGCGCCGGGACAGGGGGGGAAAAACTGTTTTTT. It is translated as CASAGTGGEKLFF.

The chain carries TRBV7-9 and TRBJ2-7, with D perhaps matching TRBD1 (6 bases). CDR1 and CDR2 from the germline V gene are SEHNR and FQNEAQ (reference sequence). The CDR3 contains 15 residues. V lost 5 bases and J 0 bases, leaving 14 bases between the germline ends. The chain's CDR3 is CASSVRQGSSYEQYF. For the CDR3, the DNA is TGTGCCAGCAGCGTTAGGCAGGGGAGCTCCTACGAGCAGTACTTC.

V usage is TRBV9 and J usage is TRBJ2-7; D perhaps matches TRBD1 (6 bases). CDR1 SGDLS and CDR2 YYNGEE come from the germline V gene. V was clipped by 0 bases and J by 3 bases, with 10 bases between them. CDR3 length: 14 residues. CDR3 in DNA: TGTGCCAGCAGCGTAGACAGGGAAAACTACGAGCAGTACTTC. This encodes CASSVDRENYEQYF.

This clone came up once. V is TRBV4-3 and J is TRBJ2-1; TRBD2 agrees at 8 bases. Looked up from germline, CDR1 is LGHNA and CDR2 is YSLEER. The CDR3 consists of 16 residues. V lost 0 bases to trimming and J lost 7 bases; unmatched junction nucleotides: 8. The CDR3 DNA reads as TGCGCCAGCAGCCAAGATATAGGGACTAGTTTTAATGAGCAGTTCTTC. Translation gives CASSQDIGTSFNEQFF.

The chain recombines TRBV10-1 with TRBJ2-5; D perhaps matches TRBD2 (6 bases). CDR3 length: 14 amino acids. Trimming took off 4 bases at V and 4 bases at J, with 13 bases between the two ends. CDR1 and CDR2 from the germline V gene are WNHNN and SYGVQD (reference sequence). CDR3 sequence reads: CASSARRGIETQYF. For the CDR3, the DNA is TGCGCCAGCAGTGCCCGTCGCGGGATAGAGACCCAGTACTTC.

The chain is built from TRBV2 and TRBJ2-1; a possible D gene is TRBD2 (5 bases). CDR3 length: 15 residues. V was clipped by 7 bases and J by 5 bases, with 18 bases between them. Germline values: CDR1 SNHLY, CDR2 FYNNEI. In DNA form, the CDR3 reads TGTGCCAGCACCTTACCCGAGGGAGCGAACAATGAGCAGTTCTTC. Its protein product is CASTLPEGANNEQFF.

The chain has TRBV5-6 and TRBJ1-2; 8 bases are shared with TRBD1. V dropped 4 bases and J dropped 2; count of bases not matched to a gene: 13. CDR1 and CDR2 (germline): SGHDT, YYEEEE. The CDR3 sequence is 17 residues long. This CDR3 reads CASSPSGDRLLNYGYTF. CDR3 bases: TGTGCCAGCAGCCCCTCTGGGGACAGGCTTTTAAACTATGGCTACACCTTC.

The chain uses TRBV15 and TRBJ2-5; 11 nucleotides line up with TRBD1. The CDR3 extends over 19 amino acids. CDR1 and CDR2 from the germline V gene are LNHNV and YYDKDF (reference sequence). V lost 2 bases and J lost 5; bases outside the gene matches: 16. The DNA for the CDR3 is TGTGCCACCAGCAGACTCTGGGGACAGGGGGTATCTTACGGCGAGACCCAGTACTTC. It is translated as CATSRLWGQGVSYGETQYF.

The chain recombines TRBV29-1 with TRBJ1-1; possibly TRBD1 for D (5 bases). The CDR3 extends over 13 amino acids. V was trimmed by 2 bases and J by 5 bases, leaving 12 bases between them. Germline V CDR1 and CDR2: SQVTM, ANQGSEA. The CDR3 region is CSVERGVRTEAFF. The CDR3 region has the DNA TGCAGCGTTGAAAGGGGCGTAAGGACTGAAGCTTTCTTT.

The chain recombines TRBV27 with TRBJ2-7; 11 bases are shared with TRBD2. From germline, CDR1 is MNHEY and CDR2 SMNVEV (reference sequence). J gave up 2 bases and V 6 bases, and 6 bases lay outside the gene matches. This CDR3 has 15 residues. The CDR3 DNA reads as TGTGCCAGCAGCCTCGGGACTAGCGGAGCCTACGAGCAGTACTTC. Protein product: CASSLGTSGAYEQYF.

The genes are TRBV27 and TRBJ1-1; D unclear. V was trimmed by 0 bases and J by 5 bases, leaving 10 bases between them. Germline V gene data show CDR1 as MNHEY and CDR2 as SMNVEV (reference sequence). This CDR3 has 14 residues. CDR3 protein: CASSLSGRGTEAFF. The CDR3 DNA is TGTGCCAGCAGTTTATCGGGGAGAGGAACTGAAGCTTTCTTT.